This entry lists 10 T cell receptor beta chains sequenced from one sample in a study of blood T cells in healthy people across ages. A second about 6 to 11 cycle PCR used barcoded and J-beta primers. MiXCR was run by TCRdb on the 5' RACE reads, yielding one entry per CDR3 protein. In the table there are hundreds of thousands of distinct CDR3 sequences, 30% to 45% of which are singletons. What was sequenced was blood. Source of these receptors: a man aged 18 to 29 in good health.

This rearrangement joins TRBV12-3 or TRBV12-4 to TRBJ2-4, with D perhaps matching TRBD1 or TRBD2 (5 bases each). The J call is in doubt because the DNA end fits TRBJ2-7 better. The CDR3 is 13 amino acids. CDR3: CASSVRVRDEQYF. CDR3 nucleotides: TGTGCCAGCAGTGTCAGGGTGAGGGACGAGCAGTACTTC.

This clonotype has ten or more counts. V is TRBV4-3 and J is TRBJ1-5, with a weak D call TRBD1 (5 bases). Trimming pared 6 bases from V and 3 bases from J, leaving 24 bases between. The CDR3 covers 18 residues. Per germline, CDR1 LGHNA and CDR2 YSLEER. The CDR3 DNA follows: TGCGCCAGCAGTTTTATGGGTTTGCCGGGGACTTACAATCAGCCCCAGCATTTT. Residues: CASSFMGLPGTYNQPQHF.

This clonotype was observed a handful of times. The chain's CDR3 is CASSSTEGGYTF. The CDR3 DNA is TGCGCCAGCAGCTCCACGGAGGGGGGCTACACCTTC. The chain uses TRBV5-1 and TRBJ1-2, with a possible D match to TRBD1 (5 bases). Trimming left V 3 bases short and J 8 bases short, with 11 bases between. The CDR3 runs to 12 residues. Germline V gene sequence: CDR1 SGHRS, CDR2 YFSETQ.

This clonotype was observed a single time. This could be a read error, since a much larger clone is one nucleotide away. V usage is TRBV5-1 and J usage is TRBJ2-1; no reliable D call. The germline V and J ends were trimmed by 0 bases and 13 bases, with 8 bases remaining between them. Per germline, CDR1 SGHRS and CDR2 YFSETQ. This CDR3 region has 11 residues. The CDR3 sequence: CASSLGNDQFF. The CDR3 DNA reads as TGCGCCAGCAGCTTGGGGAACGACCAGTTCTTC.

This clonotype was detected ten times or more. In DNA, the CDR3 is TGTGCCAGCAGTTTCCGAGCTATCCAAGAGACCCAGTACTTC. This gives the protein CASSFRAIQETQYF. The chain employs TRBV12-3 or TRBV12-4 and TRBJ2-5; D ambiguous. V gave up 3 bases and J gave up 1 base, with 9 bases separating them. The CDR3 extends over 14 amino acids.

This chain links TRBV15 with TRBJ1-2; D is possibly TRBD1 (5 bases). Germline CDR1 LNHNV, CDR2 YYDKDF (reference sequence). V dropped 0 bases and J dropped 8 bases, with 13 bases sitting between them. CDR3 size: 14 residues. The CDR3 is CATSRDRTRGGYTF. The CDR3, as DNA: TGTGCCACCAGCAGAGATCGGACAAGGGGAGGCTACACCTTC.

The CDR3 spells CASSLDRQGGEKLFF. The CDR3 bases are TGTGCCAGCAGCTTAGATCGTCAGGGAGGTGAAAAACTGTTTTTT. The chain combines TRBV7-2 with TRBJ1-4, with D perhaps TRBD1 (5 bases). V was clipped by 1 base and J by 7 bases, with 13 bases between them. Germline CDR1 SGHTA, CDR2 FQGNSA. This CDR3 contains 15 residues.

In the case of this clonotype: A much bigger clone sits one base away, suggesting this may be a read error. The chain employs TRBV6-2 or TRBV6-3 and TRBJ2-7; D possibly corresponds to TRBD2 (5 bases). Germline V gene data show CDR1 as MNHEY and CDR2 as SVGEGT. This CDR3 is 15 amino acids long. Trimming took off 6 bases at V and 7 bases at J, with 22 bases between the two ends. In DNA, the CDR3 is TGTGCCAGCAGGCGTGAGGGTTTCTCCTACAATGAGCAGTACTTC. This translates into CASRREGFSYNEQYF.

The genes are TRBV7-2 and TRBJ2-5; maybe TRBD2 (6 bases). This CDR3 contains 14 residues. Trimming cost V 5 bases and J 4 bases, with 14 bases left between them. Germline V gene sequence: CDR1 SGHTA, CDR2 FQGNSA. CDR3 bases: TGTGCCAGCAGCCCACGGGGGACCCGAGAGACCCAGTACTTC. Its translation: CASSPRGTRETQYF.

V is TRBV6-4 and J is TRBJ2-1; D possibly matches TRBD1 or TRBD2 (6 bases each). Matching the DNA end better, TRBJ2-7 makes the J call doubtful. Germline CDR1 and CDR2: MRHNA and SNTAGT. The CDR3 is made up of 16 amino acids. The CDR3 loop reads CASSRRGPSSYNEQYF. The CDR3 nucleotides are TGTGCCAGCAGCCGTCGGGGGCCGAGCTCCTACAATGAGCAGTACTTC.